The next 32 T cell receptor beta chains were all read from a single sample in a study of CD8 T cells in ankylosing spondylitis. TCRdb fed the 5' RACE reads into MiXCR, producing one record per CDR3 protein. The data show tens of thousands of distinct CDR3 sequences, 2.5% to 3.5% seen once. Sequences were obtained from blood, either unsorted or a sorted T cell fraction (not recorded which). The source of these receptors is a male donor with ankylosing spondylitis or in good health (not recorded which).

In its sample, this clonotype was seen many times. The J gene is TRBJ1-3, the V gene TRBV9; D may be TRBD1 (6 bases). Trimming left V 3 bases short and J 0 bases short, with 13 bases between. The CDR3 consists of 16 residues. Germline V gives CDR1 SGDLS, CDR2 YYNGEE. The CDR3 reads CASSGRGTSSGNTIYF. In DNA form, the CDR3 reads TGTGCCAGCAGCGGGAGGGGGACTAGCTCTGGAAACACCATATATTTT.

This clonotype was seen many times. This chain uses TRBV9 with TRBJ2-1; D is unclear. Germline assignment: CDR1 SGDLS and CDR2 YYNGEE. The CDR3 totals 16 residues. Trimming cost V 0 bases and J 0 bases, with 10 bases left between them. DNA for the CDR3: TGTGCCAGCAGCGTAGGAGTGACGAGCTCCTACAATGAGCAGTTCTTC. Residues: CASSVGVTSSYNEQFF.

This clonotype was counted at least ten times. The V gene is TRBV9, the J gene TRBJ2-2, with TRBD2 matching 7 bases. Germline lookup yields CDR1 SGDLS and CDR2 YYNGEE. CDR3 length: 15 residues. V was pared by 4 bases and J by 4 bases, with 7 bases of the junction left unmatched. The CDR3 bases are TGTGCCAGCAGCACGACGACTAGCCCCACCGGGGAGCTGTTTTTT. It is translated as CASSTTTSPTGELFF.

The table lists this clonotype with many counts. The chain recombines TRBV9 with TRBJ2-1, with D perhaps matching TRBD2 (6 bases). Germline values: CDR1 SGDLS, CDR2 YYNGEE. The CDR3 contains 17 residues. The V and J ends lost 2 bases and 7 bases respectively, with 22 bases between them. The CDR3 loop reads CASSVATGAGWANEQFF. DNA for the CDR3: TGTGCCAGCAGCGTCGCTACTGGGGCGGGGTGGGCGAATGAGCAGTTCTTC.

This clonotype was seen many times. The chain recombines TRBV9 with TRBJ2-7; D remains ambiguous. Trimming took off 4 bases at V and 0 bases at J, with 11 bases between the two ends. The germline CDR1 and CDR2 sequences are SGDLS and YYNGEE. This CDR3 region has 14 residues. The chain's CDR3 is CASSPRAFSYEQYF. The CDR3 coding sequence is TGTGCCAGCAGCCCCCGGGCTTTCTCCTACGAGCAGTACTTC.

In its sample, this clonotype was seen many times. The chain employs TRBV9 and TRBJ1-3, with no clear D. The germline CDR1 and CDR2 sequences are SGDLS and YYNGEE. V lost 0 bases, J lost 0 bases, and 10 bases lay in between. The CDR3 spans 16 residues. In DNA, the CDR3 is TGTGCCAGCAGCGTAGGTGGCAGAACCTCTGGAAACACCATATATTTT. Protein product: CASSVGGRTSGNTIYF.

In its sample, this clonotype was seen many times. In nucleotides, the CDR3 is TGTGCCAGCAGCGTAGACCCACTCCCCTACGAGCAGTACTTC. Translating it yields CASSVDPLPYEQYF. The chain employs TRBV9 and TRBJ2-7; D is undetermined. The germline V gene has CDR1 SGDLS and CDR2 YYNGEE. The germline V and J ends were trimmed by 0 bases and 2 bases, with 9 bases remaining between them. The CDR3 runs 14 residues.

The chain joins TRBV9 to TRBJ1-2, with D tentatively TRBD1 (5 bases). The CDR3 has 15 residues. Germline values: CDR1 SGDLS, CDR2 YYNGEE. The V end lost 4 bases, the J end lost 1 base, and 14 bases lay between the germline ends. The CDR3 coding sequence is TGTGCCAGCAGCCTCACTGGGGGAGTTAACTATGGCTACACCTTC. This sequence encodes CASSLTGGVNYGYTF.

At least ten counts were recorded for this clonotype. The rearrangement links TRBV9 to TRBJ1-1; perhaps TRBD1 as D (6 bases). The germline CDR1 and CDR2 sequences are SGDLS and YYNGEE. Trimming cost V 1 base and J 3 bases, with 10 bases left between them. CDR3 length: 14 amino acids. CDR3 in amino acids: CASSVIGGYTEAFF. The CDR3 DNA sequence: TGTGCCAGCAGCGTAATAGGGGGTTACACTGAAGCTTTCTTT.

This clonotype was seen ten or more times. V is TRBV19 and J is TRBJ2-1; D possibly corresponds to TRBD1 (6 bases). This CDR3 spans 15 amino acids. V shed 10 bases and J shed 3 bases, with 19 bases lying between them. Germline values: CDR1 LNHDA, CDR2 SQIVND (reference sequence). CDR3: CATRGRENDYNEQFF. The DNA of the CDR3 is TGTGCCACCAGGGGTAGGGAGAACGACTACAATGAGCAGTTCTTC.

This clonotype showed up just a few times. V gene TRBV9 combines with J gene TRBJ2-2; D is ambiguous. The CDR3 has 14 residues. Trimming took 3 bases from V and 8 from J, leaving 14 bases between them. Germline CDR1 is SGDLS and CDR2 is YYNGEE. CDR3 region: CASSGLGIQGELFF. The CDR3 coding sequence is TGTGCCAGCAGCGGACTGGGAATCCAAGGGGAGCTGTTTTTT.

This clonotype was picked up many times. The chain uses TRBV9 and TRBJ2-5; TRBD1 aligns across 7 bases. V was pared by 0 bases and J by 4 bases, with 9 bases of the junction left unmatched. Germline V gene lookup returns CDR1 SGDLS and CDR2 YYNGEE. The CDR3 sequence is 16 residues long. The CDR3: CASSVGAGGSRETQYF. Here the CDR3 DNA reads TGTGCCAGCAGCGTAGGGGCAGGGGGTTCAAGAGAGACCCAGTACTTC.

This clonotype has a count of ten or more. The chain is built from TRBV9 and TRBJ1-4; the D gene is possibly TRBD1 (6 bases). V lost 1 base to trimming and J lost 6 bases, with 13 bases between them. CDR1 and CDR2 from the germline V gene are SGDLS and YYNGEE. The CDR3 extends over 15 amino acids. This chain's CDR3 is CASSVYDRLYEKLFF. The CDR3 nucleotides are TGTGCCAGCAGCGTATACGACAGGCTTTATGAAAAACTGTTTTTT.

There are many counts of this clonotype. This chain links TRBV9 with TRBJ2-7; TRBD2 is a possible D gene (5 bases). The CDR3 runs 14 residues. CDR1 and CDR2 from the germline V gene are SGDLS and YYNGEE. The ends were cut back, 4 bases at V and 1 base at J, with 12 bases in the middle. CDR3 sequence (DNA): TGTGCCAGCAGCCCAGGCGGGTGGTCCTACGAGCAGTACTTC. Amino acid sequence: CASSPGGWSYEQYF.

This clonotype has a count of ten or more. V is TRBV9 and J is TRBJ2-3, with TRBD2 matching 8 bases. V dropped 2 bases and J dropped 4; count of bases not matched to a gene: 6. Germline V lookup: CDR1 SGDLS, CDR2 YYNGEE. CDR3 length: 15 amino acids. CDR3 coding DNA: TGTGCCAGCAGCGTGACGGGAGGGGGGGCAGATACGCAGTATTTT. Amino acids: CASSVTGGGADTQYF.

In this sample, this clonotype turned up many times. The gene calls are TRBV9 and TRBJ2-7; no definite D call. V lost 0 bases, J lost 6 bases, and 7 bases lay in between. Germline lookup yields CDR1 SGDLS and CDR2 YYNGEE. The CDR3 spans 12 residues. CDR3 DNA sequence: TGTGCCAGCAGCGTAGGCTTCGGCGAGCAGTACTTC. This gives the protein CASSVGFGEQYF.

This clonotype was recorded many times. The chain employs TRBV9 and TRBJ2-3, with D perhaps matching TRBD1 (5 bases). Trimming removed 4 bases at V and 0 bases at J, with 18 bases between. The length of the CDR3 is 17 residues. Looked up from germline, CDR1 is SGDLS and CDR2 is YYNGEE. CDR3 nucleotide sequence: TGTGCCAGCAGCCCGAGGTTGGGGCACCACAGCACAGATACGCAGTATTTT. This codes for CASSPRLGHHSTDTQYF.

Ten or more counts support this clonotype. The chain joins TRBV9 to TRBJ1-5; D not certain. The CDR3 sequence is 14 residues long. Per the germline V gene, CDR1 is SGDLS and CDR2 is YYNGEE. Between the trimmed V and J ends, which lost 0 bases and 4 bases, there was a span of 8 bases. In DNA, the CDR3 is TGTGCCAGCAGCGTAGCTGCGGTAAATCAGCCCCAGCATTTT. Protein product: CASSVAAVNQPQHF.

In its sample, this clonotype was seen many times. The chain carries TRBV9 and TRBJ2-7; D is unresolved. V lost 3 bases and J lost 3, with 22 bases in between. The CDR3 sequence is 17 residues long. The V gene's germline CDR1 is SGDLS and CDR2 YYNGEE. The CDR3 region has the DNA TGTGCCAGCAGCGCTCAGGCCAGCTCCCTACTCCGCTACGAGCAGTACTTC. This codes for CASSAQASSLLRYEQYF.

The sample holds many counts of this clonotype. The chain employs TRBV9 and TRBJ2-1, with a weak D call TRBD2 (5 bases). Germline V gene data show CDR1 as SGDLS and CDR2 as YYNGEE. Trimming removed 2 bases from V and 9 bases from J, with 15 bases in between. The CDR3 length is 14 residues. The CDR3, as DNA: TGTGCCAGCAGCGTTGCCCCCATGAGCGGTGAGCAGTTCTTC. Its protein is CASSVAPMSGEQFF.

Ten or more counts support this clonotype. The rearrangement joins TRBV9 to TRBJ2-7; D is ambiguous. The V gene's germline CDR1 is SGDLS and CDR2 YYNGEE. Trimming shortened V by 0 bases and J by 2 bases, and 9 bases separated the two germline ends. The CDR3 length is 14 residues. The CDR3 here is CASSVEGSTYEQYF. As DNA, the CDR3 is TGTGCCAGCAGCGTAGAAGGTAGTACCTACGAGCAGTACTTC.

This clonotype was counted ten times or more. CDR3 region: CASSLARAGASTDTQYF. The CDR3, as DNA: TGTGCCAGCAGCCTTGCCCGGGCAGGGGCTAGCACAGATACGCAGTATTTT. The chain recombines TRBV9 with TRBJ2-3; perhaps TRBD1 as D (6 bases). The germline V and J ends were trimmed by 4 bases and 0 bases, with 18 bases remaining between them. Germline loops: CDR1 SGDLS, CDR2 YYNGEE. The CDR3 extends over 17 amino acids.

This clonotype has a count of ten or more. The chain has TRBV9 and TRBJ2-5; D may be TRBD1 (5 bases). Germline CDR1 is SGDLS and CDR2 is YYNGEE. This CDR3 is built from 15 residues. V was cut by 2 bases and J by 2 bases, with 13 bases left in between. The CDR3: CASSVLQGVQETQYF. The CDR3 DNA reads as TGTGCCAGCAGCGTCCTCCAGGGTGTGCAAGAGACCCAGTACTTC.

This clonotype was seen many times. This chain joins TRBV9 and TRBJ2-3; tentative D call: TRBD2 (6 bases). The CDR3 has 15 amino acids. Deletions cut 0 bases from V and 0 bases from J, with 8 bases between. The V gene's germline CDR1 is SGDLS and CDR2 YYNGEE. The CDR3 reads CASSVARGSTDTQYF. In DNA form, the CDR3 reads TGTGCCAGCAGCGTAGCGCGGGGTAGCACAGATACGCAGTATTTT. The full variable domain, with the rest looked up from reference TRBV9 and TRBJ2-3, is DSGVTQTPKHLITATGQRVTLRCSPRSGDLSVYWYQQSLDQGLQFLIQYYNGEERAKGNILERFSAQQFPDLHSELNLSSLELGDSALYFCASSVARGSTDTQYFGPGTRLTVL.

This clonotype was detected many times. The CDR3 nucleotides read TGTGCCAGCAGCACCGGGACTAGCGCTAGCGAGCAGTACTTC. Translating it yields CASSTGTSASEQYF. The rearrangement uses TRBV9 and TRBJ2-7, with 10 bases that match TRBD2. The V segment lost 4 bases and the J segment 6 bases; nucleotides outside the gene matches: 7. In germline, CDR1 is SGDLS, CDR2 YYNGEE. The CDR3 loop spans 14 amino acids.

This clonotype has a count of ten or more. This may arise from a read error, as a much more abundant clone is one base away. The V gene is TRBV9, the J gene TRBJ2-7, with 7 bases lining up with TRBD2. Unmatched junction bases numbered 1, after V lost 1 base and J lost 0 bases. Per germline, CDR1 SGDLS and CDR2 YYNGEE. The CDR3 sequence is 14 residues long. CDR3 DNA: TGTGCCAGCAGCGTACTAGCGGACTCCTACGAGCAGTACTTC. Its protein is CASSVLADSYEQYF.

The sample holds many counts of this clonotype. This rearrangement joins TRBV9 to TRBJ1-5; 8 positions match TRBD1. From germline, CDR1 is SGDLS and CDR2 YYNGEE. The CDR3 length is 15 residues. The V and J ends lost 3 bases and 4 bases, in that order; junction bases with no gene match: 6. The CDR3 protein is CASSAAGGPNQPQHF. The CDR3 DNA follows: TGTGCCAGCAGCGCAGCAGGGGGCCCGAATCAGCCCCAGCATTTT.

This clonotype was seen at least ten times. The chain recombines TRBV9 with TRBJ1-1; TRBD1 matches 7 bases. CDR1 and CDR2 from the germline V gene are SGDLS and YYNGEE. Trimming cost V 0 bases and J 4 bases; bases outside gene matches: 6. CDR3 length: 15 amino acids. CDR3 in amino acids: CASSVVGRGSTEAFF. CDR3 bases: TGTGCCAGCAGCGTAGTTGGCAGGGGGTCCACTGAAGCTTTCTTT.

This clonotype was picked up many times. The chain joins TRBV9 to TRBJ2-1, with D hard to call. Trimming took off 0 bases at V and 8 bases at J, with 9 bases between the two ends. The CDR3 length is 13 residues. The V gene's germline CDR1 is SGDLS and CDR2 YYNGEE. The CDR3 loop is CASSVGPFDEQFF. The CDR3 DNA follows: TGTGCCAGCAGCGTAGGGCCCTTTGATGAGCAGTTCTTC.

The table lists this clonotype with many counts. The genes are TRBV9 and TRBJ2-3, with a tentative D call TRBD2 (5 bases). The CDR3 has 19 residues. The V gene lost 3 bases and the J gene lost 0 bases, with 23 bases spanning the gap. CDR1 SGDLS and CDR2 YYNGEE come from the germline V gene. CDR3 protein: CASSARGLYAASSTDTQYF. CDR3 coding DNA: TGTGCCAGCAGCGCCCGAGGACTCTACGCAGCCTCTAGCACAGATACGCAGTATTTT.

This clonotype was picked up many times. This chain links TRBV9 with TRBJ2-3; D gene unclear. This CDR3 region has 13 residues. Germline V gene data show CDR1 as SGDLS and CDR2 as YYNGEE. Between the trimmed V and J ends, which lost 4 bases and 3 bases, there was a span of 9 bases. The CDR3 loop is CASSPRLTDTQYF. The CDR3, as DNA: TGTGCCAGCAGCCCACGGCTGACAGATACGCAGTATTTT.

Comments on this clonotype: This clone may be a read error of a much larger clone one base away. For the CDR3, the DNA is TGTGCCAGCAGCCCGAGGGACTCCTACGAGCAGTGCTTC. It encodes CASSPRDSYEQCF. The J gene is TRBJ2-7, the V gene TRBV9; D is perhaps TRBD2 (6 bases). CDR3 size: 13 residues. Germline V gives CDR1 SGDLS, CDR2 YYNGEE.